Sequencing of this TCR beta chain was carried out in a study of human T cells and chemical hapten exposure. Library construction involved attaching unique molecular identifiers to individual cDNA molecules, which allowed quantitative, reproducible TCR counting. MiXCR, applied by TCRdb to the RACE reads, yields one record per CDR3 protein. The sample has tens of thousands of distinct CDR3 sequences, roughly 11% seen once; the top ten hold 1.4%. Time point of the sample: patch test 3, about 24 weeks after DPC sensitization. The sample's treatment: therapeutic diphenylcyclopropenone sensitization with weekly scalp DPC. Germline CDR1 and CDR2: SQVTM and ANQGSEA. The CDR3 covers 12 residues. Trimming pared 3 bases from V and 2 bases from J, leaving 8 bases between.

The chain recombines TRBV29-1 with TRBJ2-7; TRBD2 might be the D (5 bases). The source material was whole blood, sampled in connection with sensitization to the hapten diphenylcyclopropenone (DPC). The sequence came from a woman aged 50 to 60 with alopecia areata. Some clones in this sample may be carry-over from other donors' samples. This CDR3 is CSVDLGAYEQYF. As DNA, the CDR3 is TGCAGCGTTGACCTCGGGGCCTACGAGCAGTACTTC.